This T cell receptor beta chain was sequenced in a study of control samples from healthy donors and cancer patients. This CDR3 region has 15 residues. Germline V CDR1 and CDR2: SGDLS, YYNGEE. The J segment lost 5 bases and the V segment lost 3 bases, leaving 8 bases of the junction unmatched. The table came from immunoSEQ multiplex PCR; TCRdb's copy has only in-frame clones and leaves some out. Found here are about 150,000 clones, about 94% of them singletons; the top ten hold about 5.6%. Sample: blood. The TCR comes from a man in his forties or fifties in good health. V is TRBV9 and J is TRBJ1-1, with 9 bases fitting TRBD1. The CDR3: CASSAKQGASTEAFF. CDR3 coding DNA: TGTGCCAGCAGCGCGAAACAGGGGGCTTCAACTGAAGCTTTCTTT.